One sample yielded the 10 T cell receptor beta chains listed below, sequenced in a study of blood T cell repertoires in COVID-19. Only in-frame clones appear in the TCRdb table, and some are missing; sequencing was by immunoSEQ multiplex PCR. The sample lists 250,000 to 350,000 clones, approximately 90% occurring once. The sample taken for sequencing was PBMCs or T cells enriched from blood (not recorded which). These receptors were collected from a woman in her 30s who had recovered from COVID-19.

This rearrangement joins TRBV4-3 to TRBJ1-1, with unresolved D. CDR1 and CDR2 (germline): LGHNA, YSLEER. V gave up 0 bases and J gave up 7 bases, with 12 bases separating them. CDR3 length: 14 amino acids. The CDR3 nucleotides are TGCGCCAGCAGCCAAGATAGACTGAACTATGAAGCTTTCTTT. Translation gives CASSQDRLNYEAFF.

The genes are TRBV4-2 and TRBJ1-2; 8 nucleotides agree with TRBD1. J gave up 4 bases and V 7 bases, and 14 bases lay outside the gene matches. This CDR3 contains 16 residues. The germline CDR1 and CDR2 sequences are LGHNA and YNFKEQ. The CDR3 DNA follows: TGTGCCAGCACCCCCGGTGTGGGACAGGAGTCCTATGGCTACACCTTC. This codes for CASTPGVGQESYGYTF.

The table lists this clone with a few counts. The chain employs TRBV9 and TRBJ1-3; perhaps TRBD1 as D (5 bases). This CDR3 has 15 residues. CDR1 is SGDLS, CDR2 YYNGEE, per germline. V was cut by 3 bases and J by 4 bases, with 14 bases left in between. The CDR3 loop is CASSAQGISGNTIYF. Here the CDR3 DNA reads TGTGCCAGCAGCGCGCAGGGAATTTCCGGAAACACCATATATTTT.

This rearrangement joins TRBV19 to TRBJ1-1, with 7 bases matching TRBD1. Trimming removed 4 bases from V and 7 bases from J; junction bases left unmatched: 3. Germline CDR1 and CDR2: LNHDA and SQIVND (reference sequence). The CDR3 length is 12 residues. The CDR3: CASSRQGHEAFF. As DNA, the CDR3 is TGTGCCAGTAGTAGACAGGGACATGAAGCTTTCTTT.

This rearrangement joins TRBV4-1 to TRBJ2-1; 11 positions agree with TRBD2. CDR3 length: 15 residues. Trimming took 2 bases from V and 8 from J; bases not matched to a gene: 5. The V gene's germline CDR1 is MGHRA and CDR2 YSYEKL. CDR3: CASSQPTSGGYEQFF. CDR3 coding DNA: TGCGCCAGCAGCCAACCCACTAGCGGGGGTTATGAGCAGTTCTTC.

This chain uses TRBV28 with TRBJ1-2, with a possible D match to TRBD1 (5 bases). Germline V gene lookup returns CDR1 MDHEN and CDR2 SYDVKM. The V gene lost 7 bases and the J gene lost 5 bases, with 23 bases spanning the gap. The CDR3 runs 16 residues. The CDR3: CASNSLGRGLPYGYTF. CDR3 coding DNA: TGTGCCAGCAATTCACTGGGTCGGGGACTGCCGTATGGCTACACCTTC.

This clone was counted between two and nine times. The chain is built from TRBV18 and TRBJ2-1; D uncertain. Germline CDR1 is KGHSH and CDR2 is LQKENI. The CDR3 extends over 16 amino acids. Trimming pared 3 bases from V and 6 bases from J, leaving 18 bases between. CDR3 coding DNA: TGTGCCAGCTCACCCCTACCGGCGAGCCGGGTCAATGAGCAGTTCTTC. This gives the protein CASSPLPASRVNEQFF.

This sequence joins TRBV30 and TRBJ2-1; 8 nucleotides agree with TRBD1. CDR3 length: 13 residues. The junction had 4 bases not matched to a gene; V was cut back by 2 bases and J by 7 bases. Germline assignment: CDR1 GTSNPN and CDR2 SVGIG (reference sequence). CDR3 nucleotides: TGTGCCTGGAGTTCGAACAGGGGGAATGAGCAGTTCTTC. This codes for CAWSSNRGNEQFF.

A few counts support this clone. This chain connects TRBV25-1 to TRBJ1-6; 7 positions agree with TRBD1. The junction had 10 bases not matched to a gene; V was cut back by 5 bases and J by 9 bases. This CDR3 is built from 15 residues. Germline V gene data show CDR1 as MGHDK and CDR2 as SYGVNS. This chain's CDR3 is CASSQTTGSSSPLHF. The CDR3 DNA reads TGTGCCAGCAGTCAAACGACAGGGAGCAGTTCACCCCTCCACTTT.

The chain is built from TRBV7-2 and TRBJ1-6; 7 nucleotides align to TRBD1. Unmatched junction bases numbered 6, after V lost 7 bases and J lost 6 bases. From germline, CDR1 is SGHTA and CDR2 FQGNSA. This CDR3 is 14 amino acids long. This CDR3 is CASTDREPNSPLHF. Here the CDR3 DNA reads TGTGCCAGCACCGACAGGGAACCTAATTCACCCCTCCACTTT.